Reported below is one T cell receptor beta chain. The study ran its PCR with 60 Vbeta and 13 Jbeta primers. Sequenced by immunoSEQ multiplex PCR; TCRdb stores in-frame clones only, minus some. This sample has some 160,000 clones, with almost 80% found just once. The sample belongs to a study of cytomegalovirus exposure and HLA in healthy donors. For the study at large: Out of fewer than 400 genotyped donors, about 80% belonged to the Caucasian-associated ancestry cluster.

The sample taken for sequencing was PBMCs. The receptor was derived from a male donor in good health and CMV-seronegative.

The CDR3 nucleotides are TGTGCCAGCAGTCCTCAGGGAGGCTATGGCTACACCTTC. It specifies CASSPQGGYGYTF. The chain uses TRBV6-5 and TRBJ1-2; TRBD1 is a possible D gene (5 bases). Germline CDR1 reads MNHEY; CDR2 reads SVGAGI. This CDR3 contains 13 residues. Trimming pared 5 bases from V and 4 bases from J, leaving 11 bases between.